The 9 T cell receptor beta chains in this list originate from one sample, sequenced in a study of T cells in Graves' hyperthyroidism and ophthalmopathy. The TCR beta CDR3 regions underwent amplification using RNA transcripts as the source. An initial round of RT-PCR targeting the TCR CDR3 relied on the HTBI primer set. TCRdb processed the multiplex PCR reads anew with MiXCR; each CDR3 protein has one entry. The sample consists of hundreds of thousands of distinct CDR3 sequences, 11% to 15% of them appearing once. The sequenced sample consisted of blood. These receptor sequences come from a woman aged 25-40 years with Graves' hyperthyroidism.

The chain links TRBV3-1 to TRBJ1-6, with D possibly matching TRBD1 (5 bases). Trimming shortened V by 1 base and J by 7 bases, and 11 bases separated the two germline ends. CDR3 length equals 15 residues. Looked up from germline, CDR1 is LGHDT and CDR2 is YNNKEL (reference sequence). The CDR3 loop is CASSQGRQLNSPLHF. The CDR3 nucleotides read TGTGCCAGCAGCCAAGGCCGACAGCTAAATTCACCCCTCCACTTT.

A few counts support this clonotype. V gene TRBV10-3 combines with J gene TRBJ2-7, with 12 bases identical to TRBD2. The CDR3 is 16 residues long. The V and J ends lost 4 bases and 5 bases, in that order; junction bases with no gene match: 9. Germline V CDR1 and CDR2: ENHRY, SYGVKD. CDR3 sequence: CAISGLTSGSTHEQYF. The CDR3 DNA reads as TGTGCCATCAGTGGGTTGACTAGCGGGAGTACCCACGAGCAGTACTTC.

Comment on this clonotype: Compared with germline, one end of the junction differs, possibly owing to a read error. The rearrangement joins TRBV30 to TRBJ2-2; TRBD1 matches 9 bases. Germline CDR1 reads GTSNPN; CDR2 reads SVGIG (reference sequence). The CDR3 covers 16 residues. The CDR3 reads CAWTSGTGLGPGELLF. The DNA for the CDR3 is TGTGCCTGGACTTCCGGGACAGGGCTTGGTCCCGGGGAGCTGCTTTTT.

This clonotype was picked up one time. J is TRBJ1-2 and V is TRBV28; TRBD1 matches at 11 bases. The CDR3 extends over 16 amino acids. J gave up 5 bases and V 6 bases, and 11 bases lay outside the gene matches. Germline lookup yields CDR1 MDHEN and CDR2 SYDVKM. Written as DNA, the CDR3 is TGTGCCAGCAGACACTTCGGACAGGGGGCTTTTTATGGCTACACCTTC. It specifies CASRHFGQGAFYGYTF.

This clonotype was recorded at least ten times. V usage is TRBV28 and J usage is TRBJ2-5, with a weak D call TRBD1 (6 bases). With 1 base removed from V and 2 bases from J, the gap between germline ends came to 14 bases. Germline V lookup: CDR1 MDHEN, CDR2 SYDVKM. The CDR3 has 16 residues. CDR3 DNA: TGTGCCAGCAGTTTATACAGGGCCAGCGGACAAGAGACCCAGTACTTC. It translates to CASSLYRASGQETQYF.

The V gene is TRBV29-1, the J gene TRBJ2-5; D is undetermined. This CDR3 has 11 residues. CDR1 and CDR2 from the germline V gene are SQVTM and ANQGSEA. V lost 4 bases and J 1 base, leaving 4 bases between the germline ends. CDR3 in amino acids: CSVVAQETQYF. The CDR3 DNA sequence: TGCAGCGTTGTTGCCCAAGAGACCCAGTACTTC.

This clonotype turned up a few times. The CDR3 loop is CASSPGGGLYGYTF. The CDR3 nucleotides read TGTGCCAGCAGCCCCGGTGGGGGCCTCTATGGCTACACCTTC. The V gene is TRBV9, the J gene TRBJ1-2; weak D call: TRBD1 (6 bases). CDR1 and CDR2 (germline): SGDLS, YYNGEE. The germline V and J ends were trimmed by 4 bases and 4 bases, with 14 bases remaining between them. This CDR3 has 14 residues.

The gene calls are TRBV6-5 and TRBJ1-1; no clear D. CDR1 is MNHEY and CDR2 is SVGAGI in the germline V gene. Deletions cut 2 bases from V and 11 bases from J, with 15 bases between. This CDR3 has 13 residues. CDR3 sequence (DNA): TGTGCCAGCAGTTACGAGGCAGGATCCCCCGCTTTCTTT. It yields the protein CASSYEAGSPAFF.

This clonotype showed up many times. The V gene is TRBV20-1, the J gene TRBJ2-7; no firm D call. CDR3 length equals 13 residues. Germline CDR1 reads DFQATT; CDR2 reads SNEGSKA (reference sequence). V was trimmed by 1 base and J by 2 bases, leaving 9 bases between them. The CDR3 is CSARVEGTYEQYF. The CDR3 DNA is TGCAGTGCTAGAGTAGAAGGTACCTACGAGCAGTACTTC.